The sequence of this TCR beta chain was determined in a study of T cells after yellow fever vaccination. Study in general: Where fractions had low cell numbers, libraries were prepared from them with the SMART-Seq v4 Ultra Low Input RNA kit.

CDR1 is SGDLS and CDR2 is YYNGEE in the germline V gene. The CDR3 length is 17 residues. V dropped 0 bases and J dropped 0 bases, with 13 bases sitting between them. MiXCR, run by TCRdb on the 5' RACE reads, gives a single entry per CDR3 protein. Here the sample spans just under 600,000 distinct CDR3 sequences, roughly 12% being singletons. The receptor's source is a man aged 25-45 years who received the YFV17D yellow fever vaccine. Sequencing used PBMCs, obtained on the day of the yellow fever booster vaccination. V is TRBV9 and J is TRBJ2-1; D remains unclear. The CDR3 here is CASSVGPAASSYNEQFF. CDR3 in DNA: TGTGCCAGCAGCGTAGGTCCCGCGGCTAGCTCCTACAATGAGCAGTTCTTC.